Each of the 3 T cell receptor beta chains below was sequenced from the same sample in a study of cytomegalovirus exposure and HLA in healthy donors. PCR amplification relied on 60 Vbeta primers (plus 13 Jbeta primers). Data came from immunoSEQ multiplex PCR; TCRdb stores just in-frame clones and leaves some out. The table includes under 200,000 clones, around 84% detected once. What was sequenced was PBMCs. These receptor sequences come from a male donor in good health and CMV-seropositive.

J is TRBJ2-1 and V is TRBV27, with 9 bases lining up with TRBD2. From germline, CDR1 is MNHEY and CDR2 SMNVEV (reference sequence). V gave up 5 bases and J gave up 4 bases; unmatched junction bases: 6. The CDR3 length is 15 residues. This CDR3 is CASSVSGGSYNEQFF. The DNA of the CDR3 is TGTGCCAGCAGTGTAAGCGGGGGGTCTTACAATGAGCAGTTCTTC.

The rearrangement uses TRBV19 and TRBJ2-7; weak D call: TRBD1 (5 bases). This CDR3 is built from 14 residues. CDR1 is LNHDA, CDR2 SQIVND, per germline (reference sequence). Trimming pared 7 bases from V and 0 bases from J, leaving 13 bases between. The CDR3 DNA reads TGTGCCAGTAAAGGCAATCAGGGCTCCTACGAGCAGTACTTC. Protein: CASKGNQGSYEQYF.

V gene TRBV30 combines with J gene TRBJ1-2; weak D call: TRBD1 (6 bases). Germline lookup yields CDR1 GTSNPN and CDR2 SVGIG (reference sequence). The CDR3 length is 13 residues. V was shortened by 1 base and J by 6 bases, with 12 bases between the two germline ends. The CDR3 is CAWSERGINGYTF. The CDR3 DNA reads TGTGCCTGGAGTGAAAGGGGGATCAATGGCTACACCTTC.